What follows is one TCR beta chain and its context. This sample was included in a study of control samples from healthy donors and cancer patients. The CDR3 is made up of 15 amino acids. Germline V CDR1 and CDR2: SGHTA, FQGNSA. Germline trimming cut 3 bases from V and 6 bases from J; bases unmatched to any gene: 5. The assay was immunoSEQ multiplex PCR, and TCRdb's table has in-frame clones only and misses some. The top ten clones hold about 1.1% of a sample with about 55,000 clones, 95% to 97% of them seen once. This TCR was sampled from a woman under 30 in good health. The chain couples TRBV7-2 to TRBJ2-2; TRBD2 agrees at 9 bases. Sample: blood. As DNA, the CDR3 is TGTGCCAGCAGCTTCAAACGCGGGGGGGCCGGGGAGCTGTTTTTT. Translated: CASSFKRGGAGELFF.